This TCR beta chain was identified during a study of cytomegalovirus exposure and HLA in healthy donors. Whole-study findings and limits: The study designated fewer than 200 TCR beta chains cytomegalovirus-associated.

Here immunoSEQ multiplex PCR was the method, and the copy in TCRdb shows in-frame clones only, minus some. Among roughly 250,000 clones, 90% were seen once, and the ten largest hold less than 0.4%. The ends were cut back, 8 bases at V and 3 bases at J, with 14 bases in the middle. Per germline, CDR1 MNHNY and CDR2 SVGAGI (reference sequence). This CDR3 has 13 residues. The approximately 120-subject validation cohort, separate from the 666-subject first cohort, included the donors. Note on this clone: Its specificity is unknown.

Source material: PBMCs. The chain employs TRBV6-6 and TRBJ2-7; the D gene is possibly TRBD1 (5 bases). The receptor was derived from a young woman in good health and CMV-seronegative. CDR3 in amino acids: CASGVKGVYEQYF. The CDR3 nucleotides read TGTGCCAGCGGTGTGAAAGGGGTCTACGAGCAGTACTTC.